This record covers a single T cell receptor (beta chain). Its antigen is not known. This entry belongs to a study of beta chain features in type 1 diabetes. Study results and caveats: TCRB CDR3s were moderately but significantly shorter in Type 1 diabetes patients in all four CD4+ subsets.

The CDR3 has 14 amino acids. The germline V gene has CDR1 LNHDA and CDR2 SQIVND (reference sequence). Trimming at V came to 5 bases and at J to 3 bases, leaving 4 bases not matched to a gene. Each of the CD4+ naive, central memory, regulatory and stem cell-like memory populations was sorted via CD45RO/CCR7/CD25/CD127/CD95/CD27. The entirety of the isolated RNA underwent reverse transcription, so expressed TCRB transcripts were sequenced. About 3.6 million reads was the average for naive, central memory and regulatory T cell samples. Sequencing used immunoSEQ multiplex PCR; TCRdb keeps in-frame clones, though not all of them. There are about 340,000 clones in the sample; about a tenth occur only once, and approximately 1% lies in the top ten.

The chain recombines TRBV19 with TRBJ1-2; 9 bases fit TRBD1. The sample consisted of central memory CD4+ T cells from blood. The sequence derives from a man aged 25-45 years with type 1 diabetes. CDR3 DNA: TGTGCCAGTAGTTTCCGGGACAGGGACTATGGCTACACCTTC. It yields the protein CASSFRDRDYGYTF. The entire variable domain, with the rest obtained from reference TRBV19 and TRBJ1-2, is as follows: DGGITQSPKYLFRKEGQNVTLSCEQNLNHDAMYWYRQDPGQGLRLIYYSQIVNDFQKGDIAEGYSVSREKKESFPLTVTSAQKNPTAFYLCASSFRDRDYGYTFGSGTRLTVV.